Sequencing of this TCR beta chain was carried out in a study of a mutant IDH1 vaccine in newly diagnosed glioma. Comments on this clone: Its antigen is not identified.

Trimming took 0 bases from V and 3 from J, leaving 12 bases between them. The CDR3 extends over 15 amino acids. CDR1 is SGHVS, CDR2 FQNEAQ, per germline. Time point reported: week 47, end of study. Topical imiquimod was applied with each vaccine dose, which held 300 ug of mutant IDH1 20-mer peptide. Patients underwent eight vaccinations, which took place in weeks 1, 3, 5, 7, 11, 15, 19 and 23. Donor diagnoses consisted of new WHO grade 3 or 4 IDH1-mutant, ATRX-lost astrocytomas. Sequencing was performed with immunoSEQ multiplex PCR; in TCRdb, only in-frame clones are kept and a portion is missing. The repertoire consists of almost 95,000 clones, with about nine tenths occurring once and the leading ten covering approximately 0.8%.

This clonotype originated in a woman between 50 and 59 years old with glioma. V is TRBV7-8 and J is TRBJ2-7; D might be TRBD1 (6 bases). This specimen consisted of PBMCs, obtained from a glioma patient whose treatment included an IDH1 peptide vaccine. CDR3 in amino acids: CASSLAQGQVYEQYF. The CDR3 DNA is TGTGCCAGCAGCTTAGCCCAGGGACAAGTCTACGAGCAGTACTTC.